This paragraph reports one T cell receptor beta chain. These data belong to a study of control samples from healthy donors and cancer patients. Only in-frame clones appear in the TCRdb table, and some are missing; sequencing was by immunoSEQ multiplex PCR. The sample has some 120,000 clones, 85% to 95% seen once. The TCR comes from a man over 45 with head and neck cancer. Sample: PBMCs.

For the CDR3, the DNA is TGCGCCAGCAGCTTGGGGGGGTTCACTGAAGCTTTCTTT. It is translated as CASSLGGFTEAFF. J is TRBJ1-1 and V is TRBV5-1; weak D call: TRBD1 (5 bases). From germline, CDR1 is SGHRS and CDR2 YFSETQ. This CDR3 spans 13 amino acids. Between the trimmed V and J ends, which lost 0 bases and 4 bases, there was a span of 7 bases.